One sample yielded the 5 T cell receptor beta chains listed below, sequenced in a study of T cells in Graves' hyperthyroidism and ophthalmopathy. Researchers took RNA transcripts and amplified the TCR beta CDR3 regions from them. The HTBI primer set served for first-round RT-PCR of the TCR CDR3. TCRdb itself ran the multiplex PCR reads through MiXCR, one entry per CDR3 protein. The sample includes a few hundred thousand distinct CDR3 sequences, around a sixth of them seen just once. The sample comprised blood. These receptors originate from a woman aged 25 to 39 with Graves' hyperthyroidism.

At least ten counts were recorded for this clonotype. DNA of the CDR3: TGTGCCACCAGCAGATCGGGGGCTCGGGGCTACTATGGCTACACCTTC. Protein sequence: CATSRSGARGYYGYTF. The chain has TRBV15 and TRBJ1-2, with D possibly TRBD1 on 6 matching bases. The germline CDR1 and CDR2 sequences are LNHNV and YYDKDF (reference sequence). V was cut by 2 bases and J by 3 bases, with 16 bases left in between. This CDR3 region has 16 residues.

The gene calls are TRBV13 and TRBJ2-5, with 7 bases identical to TRBD2. Germline CDR1 PRHDT, CDR2 FYEKMQ (reference sequence). This CDR3 is 14 amino acids long. J gave up 7 bases and V 4 bases, and 9 bases lay outside the gene matches. The CDR3 nucleotides read TGTGCCAGCAGCTCAACGACTAGCCGGAGGACCCAGTACTTC. Its protein product is CASSSTTSRRTQYF.

This clonotype was picked up a small number of times. CDR3 sequence reads: CACEGAHEQFF. DNA of the CDR3: TGTGCCTGTGAGGGGGCCCATGAGCAGTTCTTC. This chain joins TRBV27 and TRBJ2-1; 7 nucleotides match TRBD1. V was clipped by 11 bases and J by 8 bases; unmatched bases: 6. The germline V gene has CDR1 MNHEY and CDR2 SMNVEV (reference sequence). This CDR3 is built from 11 residues.

The chain couples TRBV2 to TRBJ1-1; tentative D call: TRBD1 (5 bases). The CDR3 has 14 amino acids. Germline V gives CDR1 SNHLY, CDR2 FYNNEI. V dropped 4 bases and J dropped 1 base, with 10 bases sitting between them. The CDR3 nucleotides are TGTGCCAGCAGTGTGGGGCAAACGAACACTGAAGCTTTCTTT. Translating gives CASSVGQTNTEAFF.

This clonotype was seen only once. A much larger clone differs from this one at a single base, so this may be a read error. This chain connects TRBV6-5 to TRBJ2-7, with TRBD1 matching over 7 bases. Germline V CDR1 and CDR2: MNHEY, SVGAGI. The CDR3 consists of 15 residues. The V and J ends lost 2 bases and 6 bases, in that order; junction bases with no gene match: 10. In DNA form, the CDR3 reads TGTGCCAGCAGTTACCCCCCCCAGGGGGTAGGCGAGCAGTACTTC. Protein sequence: CASSYPPQGVGEQYF.